Included here is one TCR beta chain sequence, with context. Its antigen is unidentified. This sample was included in a study of human T cells and chemical hapten exposure. Documented time point: pre-sensitization, week 0. Treatment meaning: therapeutic diphenylcyclopropenone sensitization with weekly scalp DPC. What the library attached to individual cDNA molecules were unique molecular identifiers. In the source study's methods: A typical sample had around 96,000 TCRs, with about 23,224 to 750,000 overall. TCRdb independently ran MiXCR on the RACE reads; one entry per CDR3 protein. TCRdb, not the authors, supplied the V and J calls. The table has 99,000 or so distinct CDR3 sequences, less than 14% seen once. Study conclusions and caveats: Counts of expanded TCRs at PT1 were positively correlated with patch test score. The formation of large CDR3 similarity clusters by expanded TCRs significantly exceeded that of controls.

Trimming pared 8 bases from V and 1 base from J, leaving 5 bases between. Germline V lookup: CDR1 SNHLY, CDR2 FYNNEI. The CDR3 is 11 residues long. This TCR was sampled from a woman in her fifties or sixties with alopecia areata. Some clones in this sample may be carry-over from other donors' samples. The sample consisted of whole blood, taken in connection with sensitization to the hapten diphenylcyclopropenone (DPC). This chain links TRBV2 with TRBJ1-1; D is possibly TRBD1 (5 bases). CDR3: CASGGNTEAFF. In DNA form, the CDR3 reads TGTGCCAGCGGGGGGAACACTGAAGCTTTCTTT. Complete variable domain (other parts from reference TRBV2 and TRBJ1-1): EPEVTQTPSHQVTQMGQEVILRCVPISNHLYFYWYRQILGQKVEFLVSFYNNEISEKSEIFDDQFSVERPDGSNFTLKIRSTKLEDSAMYFCASGGNTEAFFGQGTRLTVV.